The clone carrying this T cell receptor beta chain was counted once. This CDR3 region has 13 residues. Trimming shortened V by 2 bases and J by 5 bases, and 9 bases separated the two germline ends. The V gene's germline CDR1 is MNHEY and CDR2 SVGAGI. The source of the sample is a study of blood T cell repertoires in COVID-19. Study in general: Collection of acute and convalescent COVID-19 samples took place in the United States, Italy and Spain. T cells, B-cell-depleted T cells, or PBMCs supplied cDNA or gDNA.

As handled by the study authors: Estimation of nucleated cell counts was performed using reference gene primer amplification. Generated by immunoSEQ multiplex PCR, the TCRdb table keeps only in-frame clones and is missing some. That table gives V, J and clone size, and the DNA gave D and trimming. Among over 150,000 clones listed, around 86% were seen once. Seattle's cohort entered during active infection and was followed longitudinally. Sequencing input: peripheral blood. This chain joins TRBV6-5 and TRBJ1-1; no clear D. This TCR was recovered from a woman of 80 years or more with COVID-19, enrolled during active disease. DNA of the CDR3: TGTGCCAGCAGTTACGCGCGAGGGACTGAAGCTTTCTTT. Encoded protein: CASSYARGTEAFF.